This TCR beta chain was found in a study of CD8+ T cells in alopecia areata. Extracted from the samples, RNA was reverse transcribed into cDNA to serve as the sequencing template. The table came from immunoSEQ multiplex PCR; TCRdb's copy has only in-frame clones and leaves some out. The sample lists 50,000 to 70,000 clones; around 40% were seen once. The CDR3 extends over 14 amino acids. CDR1 MNHEY and CDR2 SVGAGI come from the germline V gene. V lost 0 bases and J 7 bases, leaving 9 bases between the germline ends. Lesional scalp punch biopsies and peripheral blood were collected from alopecia areata patients. PBMCs served as the source from which CD4+ and CD8+ T cells were sorted. In the case of this clone: No antigen is known for it.

Findings of the study overall: Patients displayed less clarity in TCR sharing than mice, a finding possibly related to HLA. Alopecia totalis/universalis scalp especially showed more expanded CD8+ clones than normal scalp.

Sequenced: NKG2D-low CD8+ T cells sorted from blood. The gene calls are TRBV6-5 and TRBJ2-2; D not resolved. This TCR derives from a human donor with alopecia areata. The CDR3 is CASSYSIVDGELFF. The CDR3 DNA reads TGTGCCAGCAGTTACTCGATAGTGGACGGGGAGCTGTTTTTT.